The 6 T cell receptor beta chains below come from one sample, sequenced in a study of cytomegalovirus exposure and HLA in healthy donors. The PCR contained 60 Vbeta and 13 Jbeta primers. Assay used: immunoSEQ multiplex PCR; TCRdb lists only in-frame clones, some missing. This table holds roughly 200,000 clones, around four fifths found once. Source material: PBMCs. The source of these receptors is a woman aged 55-70 years in good health and CMV-seropositive.

The chain employs TRBV4-2 and TRBJ2-1; maybe TRBD1 (5 bases). The ends were cut back, 2 bases at V and 7 bases at J, with 6 bases in the middle. Germline loops: CDR1 LGHNA, CDR2 YNFKEQ. The CDR3 loop spans 12 amino acids. In DNA, the CDR3 is TGTGCCAGCAGCCAACAGGGAAATGAGCAGTTCTTC. This encodes CASSQQGNEQFF.

This chain connects TRBV19 to TRBJ2-1; 10 nucleotides agree with TRBD1. The length of the CDR3 is 15 residues. Germline values: CDR1 LNHDA, CDR2 SQIVND (reference sequence). J lost 7 bases, V lost 7 bases, and 10 bases had no gene match. The CDR3 sequence is CASTDRGRGLNEQFF. The CDR3 DNA sequence: TGTGCCAGTACCGACAGGGGGCGCGGTTTGAATGAGCAGTTCTTC.

The chain carries TRBV6-1 and TRBJ1-4, with D maybe TRBD1 (6 bases). This CDR3 contains 14 residues. Germline CDR1 and CDR2: MNHNS and SASEGT. V shed 6 bases and J shed 8 bases, with 16 bases lying between them. DNA of the CDR3: TGTGCCAGCAGATCAGCAGGGGCCGACGAAAAACTGTTTTTT. It yields the protein CASRSAGADEKLFF.

This clone was detected only once. The V call is TRBV5-6, the J call TRBJ2-5, with D possibly matching TRBD2 (6 bases). The CDR3 is made up of 14 amino acids. Germline V gene data show CDR1 as SGHDT and CDR2 as YYEEEE. Trimming removed 2 bases at V and 3 bases at J, with 11 bases between. CDR3 region: CASSLRAGKETQYF. The CDR3 bases are TGTGCCAGCAGCTTAAGGGCGGGAAAAGAGACCCAGTACTTC.

The chain is built from TRBV10-3 and TRBJ2-2; 7 bases are a match to TRBD1. The CDR3 runs 15 residues. The germline CDR1 and CDR2 sequences are ENHRY and SYGVKD. The trim removed 4 bases at V and 5 bases at J, leaving 7 bases unmatched. The CDR3 DNA reads TGTGCCATCAGTGTAGAGGGGGCCCGAACCGGGGAGCTGTTTTTT. Translating it yields CAISVEGARTGELFF.

The rearrangement joins TRBV4-3 to TRBJ2-3, with 13 bases lining up with TRBD2. Germline CDR1 and CDR2: LGHNA and YSLEER. This CDR3 region has 19 residues. The ends lost 1 base at V and 2 bases at J; junction bases unmatched: 9. The CDR3 region is CASSQGGTSGVLNTDTQYF. The CDR3 coding sequence is TGCGCCAGCAGCCAAGGGGGGACTAGCGGGGTACTCAACACAGATACGCAGTATTTT.